The present TCR beta chain was sequenced within a study of cytomegalovirus exposure and HLA in healthy donors. Overall study findings and caveats: According to a later analysis, donors in an Asian-associated ancestry cluster reportedly had fewer N-insertions than the roughly 670-donor mean.

With respect to this clone: The antigen is undetermined.

In germline, CDR1 is SNHLY, CDR2 FYNNEI. This CDR3 has 14 amino acids. V lost 2 bases to trimming and J lost 4 bases, with 11 bases between them. Use of 60 Vbeta and 13 Jbeta primers characterized the PCR. Generated by immunoSEQ multiplex PCR, the TCRdb table keeps only in-frame clones and is missing some. The table has about 94,000 clones, roughly 77% seen once. The receptor comes from a human donor in good health. V is TRBV2 and J is TRBJ1-2, with a tentative D call TRBD1 (6 bases). The sequencing input was PBMCs. CDR3 sequence reads: CASSEIWGRYGYTF. The CDR3 DNA reads as TGTGCCAGCAGTGAAATTTGGGGGCGCTATGGCTACACCTTC.